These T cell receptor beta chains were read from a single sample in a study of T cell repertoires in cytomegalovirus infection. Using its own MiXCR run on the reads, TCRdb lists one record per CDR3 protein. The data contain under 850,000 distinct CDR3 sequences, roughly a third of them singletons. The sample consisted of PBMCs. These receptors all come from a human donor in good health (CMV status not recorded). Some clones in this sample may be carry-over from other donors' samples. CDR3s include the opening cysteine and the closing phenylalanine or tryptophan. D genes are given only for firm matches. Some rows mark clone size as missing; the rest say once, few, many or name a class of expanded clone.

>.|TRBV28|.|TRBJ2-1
TGTGCCAGCAGTCAGCAGGTCTACAATGAGCAGTTCTTC
CASSQQVYNEQFF
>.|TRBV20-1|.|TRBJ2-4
TGCAGTGCGCTGAGGGTGGACATTCAGTACTTC
CSALRVDIQYF
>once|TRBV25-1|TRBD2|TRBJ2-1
TGTGCCAGCAGTGCCGAATTGGGACTAGCGGGGGGCAATGAGCAGTTCTTC
CASSAELGLAGGNEQFF
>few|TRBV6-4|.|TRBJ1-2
TGTGCCAGCAGTGACTCCGTTGGGGGCAGCTTCCCCTATGGCTACACCTTC
CASSDSVGGSFPYGYTF
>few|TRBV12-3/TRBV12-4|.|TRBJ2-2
TGTGCCAGCAGCTTCATTGGGGAGTCCGGGGAGCTGTTTTTT
CASSFIGESGELFF
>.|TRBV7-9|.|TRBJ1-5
TGTGCCAGCAGCCCTGAGGGCGGGCCCCCCGGTCGTGCCAATCAGCCCCAGCATTTT
CASSPEGGPPGRANQPQHF
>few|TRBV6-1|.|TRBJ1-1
TGTGCCAGCAGACTTGGGGGGGTGGGTGAAGCTTTCTTT
CASRLGGVGEAFF
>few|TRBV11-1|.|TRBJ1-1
TGTGCCAGCAGCCGGGCCCAGATGAACACTGAAGCTTTCTTT
CASSRAQMNTEAFF
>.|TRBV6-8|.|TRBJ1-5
TGTGCCAGCAGTTACACGGGGAATGGTCAGCCCCAGCATTTT
CASSYTGNGQPQHF
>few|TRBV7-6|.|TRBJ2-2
TGTGCCAGCAGCCTCACCGGGACATCGAACACCGGGGAGCTGTTTTTT
CASSLTGTSNTGELFF
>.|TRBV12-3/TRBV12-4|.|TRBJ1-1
TGTGCCACCGTCAGGGAGGATGCTTTCTTT
CATVREDAFF
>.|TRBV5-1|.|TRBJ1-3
TGCGCCAGCAGCTCGGACGGGGACTCTGGAAACACCATATATTTT
CASSSDGDSGNTIYF
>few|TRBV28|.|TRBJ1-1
TGTGCCAGCAGTTCGCTAGGGATCACTGAAGCTTTCTTT
CASSSLGITEAFF
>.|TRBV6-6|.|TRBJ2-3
TGTGCCAGCAGCCCTATGGGAGTGTATACGCAGTATTTT
CASSPMGVYTQYF
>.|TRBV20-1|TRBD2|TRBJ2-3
TGCAGTGCTCCTAGCGGAAGGGGCACAGATACGCAGTATTTT
CSAPSGRGTDTQYF
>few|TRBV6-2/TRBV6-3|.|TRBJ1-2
TGTGCCAGCAGTTACGTTCAGGCGAGCTATGGCTACACCTTC
CASSYVQASYGYTF
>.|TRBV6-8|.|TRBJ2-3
TGTGCCAGCAGTGACGTCGGCCGGGGTACGCAGTATTTT
CASSDVGRGTQYF
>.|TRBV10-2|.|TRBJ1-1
TGCGCCAGCAGTGAGGGGAGCGGAGCTTTCTTT
CASSEGSGAFF
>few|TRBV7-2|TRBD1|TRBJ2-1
TGTGCCAGCAGCCGCGGACAGGGCTCCTACAATGAGCAGTTCTTC
CASSRGQGSYNEQFF
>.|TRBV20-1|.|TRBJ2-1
TGCAGTGCGAGAGAGGGAGTTAATGAGCAGTTCTTC
CSAREGVNEQFF
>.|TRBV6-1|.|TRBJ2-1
TGTGCCAGCAGTTTCGGACTACCCGGGCCCGATGAGCAGTTCTTC
CASSFGLPGPDEQFF
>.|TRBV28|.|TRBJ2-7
TGTGCAAGCAGTTCCGGTTCCTACGAGAAGTACTTC
CASSSGSYEKYF
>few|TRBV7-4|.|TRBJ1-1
TGTGCCAGCAGCTTCGGGCAGCCATACACTGAAGCTTTCTTT
CASSFGQPYTEAFF
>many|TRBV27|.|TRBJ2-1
TGTGCCAGCAGTCAGGGCTCCTACAATGAGCAGTTCTTC
CASSQGSYNEQFF
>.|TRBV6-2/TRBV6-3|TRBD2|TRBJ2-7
TGTGCCAGCAGTCAGGGGACTAGCGGAAAGCCCTACGAGCAGTACTTC
CASSQGTSGKPYEQYF
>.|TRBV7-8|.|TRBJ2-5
TGTGCCAGCACCTACAACCGGGAGACCCAGTACTTC
CASTYNRETQYF
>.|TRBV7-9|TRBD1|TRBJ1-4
TGTGCCAGCAGCTTACGGATGGGACAGGGAGAAAAACTGTTTTTT
CASSLRMGQGEKLFF
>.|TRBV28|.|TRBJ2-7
TGTGCCAGCAGCTTAGCTGCAAGGAACGAGCAGTACTTC
CASSLAARNEQYF
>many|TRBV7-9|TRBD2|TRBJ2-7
TGTGCCAGCAGTACTGAGCGGGGGAGGCCCAACGAGCAGTACTTC
CASSTERGRPNEQYF
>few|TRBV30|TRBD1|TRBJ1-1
TGTGCCTGGAGTGTTTGGGACAGGGACACTGAAGCTTTCTTT
CAWSVWDRDTEAFF
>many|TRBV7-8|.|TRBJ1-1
TGTGCCAGCAGCTTCGTCCGTGGGGACATGAACACTGAAGCTTTCTTT
CASSFVRGDMNTEAFF
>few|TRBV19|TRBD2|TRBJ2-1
TGTGCCAGTACCCTAGCGGGAGGGCTTTACAATGAGCAGTTCTTC
CASTLAGGLYNEQFF
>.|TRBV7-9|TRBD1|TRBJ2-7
TGTGCCAGCAGCTTAGGGGACAGGGGTCTTTACGACGAGCAGTACTTC
CASSLGDRGLYDEQYF
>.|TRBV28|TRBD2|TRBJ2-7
TGTGCCAGCATAGTGGCTAGCGGGAGTGGCGAGCAGTACTTC
CASIVASGSGEQYF
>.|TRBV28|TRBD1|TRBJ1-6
TGTGCCAGCAGGTGGGACAGGGGTTCACCCCTCCACTTT
CASRWDRGSPLHF
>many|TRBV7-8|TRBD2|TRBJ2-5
TGTGCCAGCAAAATCTTGGCGGGAGTGGGGGAGACCCAGTACTTC
CASKILAGVGETQYF
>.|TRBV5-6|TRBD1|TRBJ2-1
TGTGCCAGCAGTGACAGGGGAAAATTCTACAATGAGCAGTTCTTC
CASSDRGKFYNEQFF
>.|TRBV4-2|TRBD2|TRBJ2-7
TGTGCCAGCAGCCAAGGAAGGGCTAGCGGGAACTACGAGCAGTACTTC
CASSQGRASGNYEQYF
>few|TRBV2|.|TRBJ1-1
TGTGCCAGCAGTGAAGGTCGCACTGAAGCTTTCTTT
CASSEGRTEAFF
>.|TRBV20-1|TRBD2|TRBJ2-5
TGCAGTGCTAGAGATTGGTCTAGCGGGATCGGGACCCAGTACTTC
CSARDWSSGIGTQYF
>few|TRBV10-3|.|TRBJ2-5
TGTGCCATCAGTGAAGGGGCTGGGACCAGGACCCAGTACTTC
CAISEGAGTRTQYF
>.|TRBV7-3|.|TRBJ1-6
TGTGCCAGCAGCTCCCATACGCGGGAGCCAAAAGACCACTATAATTCACCCCTCCACTTT
CASSSHTREPKDHYNSPLHF
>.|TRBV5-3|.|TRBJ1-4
TGTGCCAGCAGCAACTGGCCCGATGAAAAACTGTTTTTT
CASSNWPDEKLFF
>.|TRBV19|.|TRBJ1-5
TGTGCCAGTAGTATACCGCCTAGACCTGGGGGCAATCAGCCCCAGCATTTT
CASSIPPRPGGNQPQHF
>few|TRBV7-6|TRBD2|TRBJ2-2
TGTGCCAGCAGCGAACCCGGGACTAGCGGGTCCGGGGAGCTGTTTTTT
CASSEPGTSGSGELFF
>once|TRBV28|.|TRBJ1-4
TGTGCCAGCAGTTTGTCCGAGACAGGAGTAGGAAAACTGTTTTTT
CASSLSETGVGKLFF
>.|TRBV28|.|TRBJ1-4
TGTGCCAGCATCTCTGGACAGAAAGTTGCAACTAATGAAAAACTGTTTTTT
CASISGQKVATNEKLFF
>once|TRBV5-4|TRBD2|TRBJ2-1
TGTGCCAGCAGCTCAGCGGTACTAGCGGGACTTAATGAGCAGTTCTTC
CASSSAVLAGLNEQFF
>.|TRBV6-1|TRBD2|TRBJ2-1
TGTGCCAGCAGTGAACGGAGGGAGGGCCTGGTCGATGAGCAGTTCTTC
CASSERREGLVDEQFF
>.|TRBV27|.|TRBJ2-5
TGTGCCAGCAGTACCCCGTACCAAGAGACCCAGTACTTC
CASSTPYQETQYF
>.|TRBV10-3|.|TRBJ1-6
TGTGCCATCAGGGACGGCGGGGATCCCTATAATTCACCCCTCCACTTT
CAIRDGGDPYNSPLHF
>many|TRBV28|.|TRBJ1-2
TGTGCCAGCTTTGCGGCGGGCGATCGGACAGCAAACTATGGCTACACCTTC
CASFAAGDRTANYGYTF
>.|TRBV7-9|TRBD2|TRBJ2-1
TGTGCCAGCAGCCGGGACCGGACTAGCGGGGGGTACAATGAGCAGTTCTTC
CASSRDRTSGGYNEQFF